Sequencing of this T cell receptor beta chain was carried out in a study of CD8 T cells in ankylosing spondylitis. Study-wide points: There was a TCR beta motif, made of 7 to 9 highly homologous variants, that appeared characteristic of ankylosing spondylitis blood.

Quantitative 5'-RACE with molecular barcodes generated TCR beta libraries. Each CDR3 protein gets one entry after TCRdb re-called the 5' RACE reads with MiXCR. The repertoire includes roughly 30,000 distinct CDR3 sequences, approximately 14% of them detected once, and approximately 40% sits in the top ten. Germline CDR1 reads MNHEY; CDR2 reads SMNVEV (reference sequence). The length of the CDR3 is 13 residues. Between the trimmed V and J ends, which lost 5 bases and 7 bases, there was a span of 11 bases. This clonotype appeared a few times. Its matching antigen is unknown. Sequencing used blood. This TCR was sampled from a male donor with ankylosing spondylitis or in good health (not recorded which). This rearrangement joins TRBV27 to TRBJ2-2, with no clear D. CDR3 loop: CASSISLGGELFF. The CDR3 nucleotides read TGTGCCAGCAGTATCTCCCTCGGCGGGGAGCTGTTTTTT.